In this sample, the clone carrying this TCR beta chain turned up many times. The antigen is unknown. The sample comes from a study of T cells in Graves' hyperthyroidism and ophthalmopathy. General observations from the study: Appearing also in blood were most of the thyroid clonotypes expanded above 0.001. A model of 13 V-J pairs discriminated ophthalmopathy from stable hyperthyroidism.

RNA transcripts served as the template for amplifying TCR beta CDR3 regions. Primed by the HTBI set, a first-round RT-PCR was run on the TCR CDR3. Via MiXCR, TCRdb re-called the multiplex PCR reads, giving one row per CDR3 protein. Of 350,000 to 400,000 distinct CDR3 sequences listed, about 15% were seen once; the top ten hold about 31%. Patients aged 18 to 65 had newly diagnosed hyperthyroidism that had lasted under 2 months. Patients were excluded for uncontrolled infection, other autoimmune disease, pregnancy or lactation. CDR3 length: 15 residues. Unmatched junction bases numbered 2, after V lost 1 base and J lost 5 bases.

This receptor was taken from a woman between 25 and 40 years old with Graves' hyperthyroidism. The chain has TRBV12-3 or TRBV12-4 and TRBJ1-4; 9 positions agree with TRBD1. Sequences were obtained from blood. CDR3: CASSLGGQGNEKLFF. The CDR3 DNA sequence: TGTGCCAGCAGTTTAGGGGGACAGGGCAATGAAAAACTGTTTTTT.